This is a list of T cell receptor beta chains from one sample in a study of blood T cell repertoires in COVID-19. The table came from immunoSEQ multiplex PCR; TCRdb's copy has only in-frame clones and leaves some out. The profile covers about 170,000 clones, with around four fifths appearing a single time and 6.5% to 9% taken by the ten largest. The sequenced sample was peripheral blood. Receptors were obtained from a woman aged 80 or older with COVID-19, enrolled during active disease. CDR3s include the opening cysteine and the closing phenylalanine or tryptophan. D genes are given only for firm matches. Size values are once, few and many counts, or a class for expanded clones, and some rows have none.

CASKVGISNQPQHF,TGTGCCAGCAAAGTGGGCATTAGCAATCAGCCCCAGCATTTT,TRBV2,NA,NA,TRBJ1-5
CASSAFEPTYGYTF,TGTGCCAGCAGTGCCTTCGAGCCTACCTATGGCTACACCTTC,TRBV2,NA,NA,TRBJ1-2
CASSVAGGGAYEQFF,TGTGCCAGCAGCGTAGCTGGCGGGGGGGCCTATGAGCAGTTCTTC,TRBV9,few,TRBD2,TRBJ2-1
CASSKGNSMNTEAFF,TGTGCCAGCAGCAAAGGGAACAGCATGAACACTGAAGCTTTCTTT,TRBV21-1,NA,NA,TRBJ1-1
CASSQSGDRGDGTQYF,TGCGCCAGCAGTCAATCGGGGGACAGGGGGGACGGGACCCAGTACTTC,TRBV23-1,once,TRBD1,TRBJ2-5
CASSRNYEQYF,TGTGCCAGCAGTCGTAACTACGAGCAGTACTTC,TRBV25-1,NA,NA,TRBJ2-7
CASSLLAGVYNEQFF,TGTGCCAGCAGCTTGCTAGCGGGAGTATACAATGAGCAGTTCTTC,TRBV7-6,NA,TRBD2,TRBJ2-1
CASRYTGAGGYTF,TGTGCCAGCAGATACACAGGGGCGGGGGGCTACACCTTC,TRBV6-6,NA,TRBD1,TRBJ1-2
CASSLTPSSTTYSGNTIYF,TGTGCCAGCAGCTTAACTCCAAGCTCTACTACTTACTCTGGAAACACCATATATTTT,TRBV7-2,NA,NA,TRBJ1-3
CASSQTGGPPEAFF,TGTGCCAGCAGCCAGACAGGGGGACCACCTGAAGCTTTCTTT,TRBV3-1/TRBV3-2,NA,TRBD1,TRBJ1-1
CASSKGSGGSYNSPLHF,TGTGCCAGCAGCAAAGGAAGTGGAGGGTCCTATAATTCACCCCTCCACTTT,TRBV21-1,NA,NA,TRBJ1-6
CASSPGAGFVQPQHF,TGTGCCAGCTCACCAGGGGCAGGGTTTGTTCAGCCCCAGCATTTT,TRBV18,NA,NA,TRBJ1-5
CASSFSGTGVNEQFF,TGCGCCAGCAGCTTCTCCGGGACAGGGGTCAATGAGCAGTTCTTC,TRBV5-1,NA,TRBD1,TRBJ2-1
CASSPRAQGVNTEAFF,TGTGCCAGCAGCCCCCGCGCCCAAGGGGTGAACACTGAAGCTTTCTTT,TRBV14,NA,NA,TRBJ1-1
CASSPYREGRGGNTIYF,TGCGCCAGCAGCCCATACAGGGAGGGGAGAGGTGGAAACACCATATATTTT,TRBV5-1,NA,NA,TRBJ1-3
CASSSVPPEAFF,TGTGCCAGCAGCTCAGTCCCCCCTGAAGCTTTCTTT,TRBV7-2,few,NA,TRBJ1-1
CASTGLATHYNEQFF,TGTGCCAGCACCGGCCTGGCGACACACTACAATGAGCAGTTCTTC,TRBV11-2,NA,NA,TRBJ2-1
CSTHNMNTEAFF,TGCAGCACCCATAACATGAACACTGAAGCTTTCTTT,TRBV29-1,NA,NA,TRBJ1-1
CASVDSSSYEQYF,TGTGCCAGCGTGGACTCCTCCTCCTACGAGCAGTACTTC,TRBV2,NA,NA,TRBJ2-7
CASSLGTGQGGYTF,TGTGCCAGCAGCTTAGGTACAGGGCAGGGCGGCTACACCTTC,TRBV7-6,NA,NA,TRBJ1-2
CASSGQTVQTNEKLFF,TGTGCCAGCAGCGGGCAGACGGTCCAAACTAATGAAAAACTGTTTTTT,TRBV7-2,NA,NA,TRBJ1-4
CATSDAGGRGDTQYF,TGTGCCACCAGCGATGCGGGGGGCCGAGGAGATACGCAGTATTTT,TRBV15,NA,TRBD2,TRBJ2-3
CASSEGGLRNEKLFF,TGTGCCAGCAGTGAAGGAGGATTGAGAAATGAAAAACTGTTTTTT,TRBV2,NA,NA,TRBJ1-4
CASSSRGTGYGYTF,TGTGCCAGCTCCTCAAGAGGAACTGGCTATGGCTACACCTTC,TRBV18,NA,NA,TRBJ1-2
CASTTQAGTGEQFF,TGTGCCAGTACCACGCAGGCCGGGACAGGGGAGCAGTTCTTC,TRBV19,NA,TRBD1,TRBJ2-1
CASSLAQGVGDTQYF,TGCGCCAGCAGCTTGGCCCAGGGCGTCGGAGATACGCAGTATTTT,TRBV5-1,NA,NA,TRBJ2-3
CASSEWREYNEQFF,TGTGCCAGCAGTGAATGGCGGGAGTACAATGAGCAGTTCTTC,TRBV6-1,once,TRBD2,TRBJ2-1
CASSQGTGNSPLHF,TGTGCCAGCAGCCAGGGGACAGGAAATTCACCCCTCCACTTT,TRBV3-1/TRBV3-2,NA,TRBD1,TRBJ1-6
CAISDLGRGDGYTF,TGTGCCATCAGTGACCTCGGCAGGGGGGATGGCTACACCTTC,TRBV10-3,once,TRBD1,TRBJ1-2
CASNLSLSPKKRQEQYF,TGTGCCAGCAATTTGTCGTTGTCCCCCAAAAAAAGACAGGAGCAGTACTTC,TRBV6-9,NA,NA,TRBJ2-7
CASSYSIQGGNSPLHF,TGTGCCAGCAGTTACTCGATTCAGGGTGGGAATTCACCCCTCCACTTT,TRBV6-5,NA,NA,TRBJ1-6
CASREFGVGNTEAFF,TGTGCCAGCAGGGAATTCGGGGTTGGGAACACTGAAGCTTTCTTT,TRBV14,NA,NA,TRBJ1-1
CASSVRWTVGRGEKLFF,TGTGCCAGCAGCGTAAGGTGGACGGTTGGAAGGGGGGAAAAACTGTTTTTT,TRBV9,NA,NA,TRBJ1-4
CASSARDRLYEQYF,TGCGCCAGCAGCGCCCGGGACAGACTCTACGAGCAGTACTTC,TRBV5-1,few,TRBD1,TRBJ2-7
CASRTWGQGTYNEQFF,TGTGCCAGCCGGACGTGGGGACAGGGGACCTACAATGAGCAGTTCTTC,TRBV28,NA,TRBD1,TRBJ2-1
CASSKSPRTGHYGYTF,TGTGCCAGCAGCAAATCACCGCGGACAGGGCATTATGGCTACACCTTC,TRBV21-1,NA,NA,TRBJ1-2
CAISGSPGRRGEQFF,TGTGCCATCAGTGGGTCCCCCGGCCGGAGGGGTGAGCAGTTCTTC,TRBV10-3,NA,NA,TRBJ2-1
CASSGGRGNQPQHF,TGTGCCAGCAGTGGCGGCAGGGGGAATCAGCCCCAGCATTTT,TRBV2,NA,TRBD1,TRBJ1-5
CASATGTGGTEAFF,TGTGCCAGCGCAACCGGGACAGGGGGGACTGAAGCTTTCTTT,TRBV7-3,NA,TRBD1,TRBJ1-1
CASSMEASGKLFF,TGTGCCAGTAGTATGGAGGCGTCGGGAAAACTGTTTTTT,TRBV19,NA,NA,TRBJ1-4
CASNQDSSREKLFF,TGTGCCAGCAATCAGGACTCCAGTAGGGAAAAACTGTTTTTT,TRBV6-6,NA,NA,TRBJ1-4
CASRTGVPTDTQYF,TGTGCCAGCAGGACAGGCGTCCCCACAGATACGCAGTATTTT,TRBV6-5,NA,NA,TRBJ2-3
CSARRDSGYTF,TGCAGTGCTAGAAGGGACAGCGGCTACACCTTC,TRBV20-1,NA,TRBD1,TRBJ1-2
CASSLAPPQGNYGYTF,TGCGCCAGCAGCTTGGCCCCTCCACAGGGTAACTATGGCTACACCTTC,TRBV5-1,NA,NA,TRBJ1-2
CASSWGSQETQYF,TGTGCCAGCAGCTGGGGCAGCCAAGAGACCCAGTACTTC,TRBV7-9,NA,NA,TRBJ2-5
CASSVQAGVRADTQYF,TGTGCCAGCAGCGTACAAGCGGGAGTTCGCGCAGATACGCAGTATTTT,TRBV9,once,TRBD2,TRBJ2-3
CASSPRTEKLFF,TGTGCCAGCAGTCCCCGGACAGAAAAACTGTTTTTT,TRBV12-3/TRBV12-4,NA,NA,TRBJ1-4